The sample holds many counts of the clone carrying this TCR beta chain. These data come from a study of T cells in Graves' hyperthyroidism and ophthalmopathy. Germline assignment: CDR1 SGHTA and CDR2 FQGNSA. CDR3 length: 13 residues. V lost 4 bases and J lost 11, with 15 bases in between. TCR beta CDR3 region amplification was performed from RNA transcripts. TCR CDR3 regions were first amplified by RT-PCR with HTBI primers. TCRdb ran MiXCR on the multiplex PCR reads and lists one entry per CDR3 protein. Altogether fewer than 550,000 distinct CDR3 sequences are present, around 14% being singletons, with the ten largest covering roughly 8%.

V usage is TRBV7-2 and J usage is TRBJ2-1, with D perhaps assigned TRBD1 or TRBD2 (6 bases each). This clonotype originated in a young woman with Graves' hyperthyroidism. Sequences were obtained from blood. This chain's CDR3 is CASSSGDSLKQFF. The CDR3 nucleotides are TGTGCCAGCAGCTCAGGGGACTCCCTGAAGCAGTTCTTC.